Detailed here is one T cell receptor (beta chain). Its antigen is unknown. This sample was taken from a study of graft-versus-host responses after intestinal transplantation. Study-level information: Induction with anti-thymocyte globulin, then tacrolimus and steroids for approximately three years, was given to all recipients.

Germline values: CDR1 SGHRS, CDR2 YFSETQ. Deletions cut 4 bases from V and 1 base from J, with 17 bases between. The CDR3 loop spans 16 amino acids. Study-wide results and caveats: Subjects displaying graft-donor T cell macrochimerism possessed elevated graft-versus-host to host-versus-graft clonal ratios inside allografts. Recipient marrow harbored GvH clones, some of which surfaced first in ileum or blood. After transplant, early declines in HvG clones were associated with peak levels of circulating GvH clones.

Sequencing used immunoSEQ multiplex PCR; TCRdb keeps in-frame clones, though not all of them. The sample gives tens of thousands of clones, around 85% of which show up once; around 0.5% is in the top ten. The receptor was isolated from a human donor who was the organ donor for an intestinal transplant. This specimen consisted of unstimulated CD4+ T cells sorted from spleen or lymph node cells, obtained before transplant. The genes are TRBV5-1 and TRBJ1-2; D gene ambiguous. The CDR3 loop reads CASSPFPGGDNYGYTF. The CDR3 bases are TGCGCCAGCAGCCCCTTCCCCGGCGGGGATAACTATGGCTACACCTTC.